The T cell receptor (beta chain) described here comes from a study of a mutant IDH1 vaccine in newly diagnosed glioma. Findings and limits, study-wide: Alterations occurring in top peripheral T cell clonotypes seemed unrelated to pseudoprogression. In approximately 92% of patients, immune responses induced by the vaccine occurred.

Time point of the sample: baseline, week 1 (first vaccination visit). Treatment noted: pre-vaccination baseline after standard-of-care therapy. Profiling relied on immunoSEQ multiplex PCR, and the TCRdb table lists in-frame clones only, not all of them. Here the sample spans about 33,000 clones, 75% to 90% being singletons. Concerning this clone itself: Its antigen is not known.

The CDR3 contains 16 residues. V trimming: 4 bases; J trimming: 2 bases; junction bases outside the gene matches: 7. Germline lookup yields CDR1 SGHNT and CDR2 YYREEE (reference sequence). The sequence was collected from a woman aged 35 to 49 with glioma. Material: PBMCs, obtained from a glioma patient treated with radiotherapy, temozolomide or both. The V and J genes are TRBV5-4 and TRBJ2-2, with TRBD1 matching 8 bases. The CDR3 region is CASSMPGQVNTGELFF. DNA for the CDR3: TGTGCCAGCAGCATGCCGGGACAGGTCAACACCGGGGAGCTGTTTTTT.